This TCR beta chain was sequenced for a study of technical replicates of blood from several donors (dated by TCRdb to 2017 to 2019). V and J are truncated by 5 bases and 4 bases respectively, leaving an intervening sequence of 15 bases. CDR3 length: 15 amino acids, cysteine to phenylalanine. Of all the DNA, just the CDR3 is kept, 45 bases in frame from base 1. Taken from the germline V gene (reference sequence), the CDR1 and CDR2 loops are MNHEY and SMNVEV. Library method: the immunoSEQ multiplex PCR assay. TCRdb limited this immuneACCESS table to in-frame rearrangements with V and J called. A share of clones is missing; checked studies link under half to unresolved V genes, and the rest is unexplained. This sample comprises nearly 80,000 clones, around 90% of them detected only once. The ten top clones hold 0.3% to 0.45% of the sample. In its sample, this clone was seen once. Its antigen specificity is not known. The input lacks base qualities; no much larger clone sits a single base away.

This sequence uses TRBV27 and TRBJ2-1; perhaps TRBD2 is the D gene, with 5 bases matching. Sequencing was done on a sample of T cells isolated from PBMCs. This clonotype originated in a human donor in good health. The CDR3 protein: CASSPASRSYNEQFF. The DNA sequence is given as TGTGCCAGCAGTCCGGCTAGCAGATCTTACAATGAGCAGTTCTTC.